The text below deals with one TCR beta chain. Sequencing used immunoSEQ multiplex PCR; TCRdb keeps in-frame clones, though not all of them. The sample holds roughly 2 million clones, approximately 95% seen once. This entry belongs to a study of shared clonotypes between healthy human individuals. This CDR3 comprises 15 residues. Trimming at V came to 4 bases and at J to 6 bases, leaving 12 bases not matched to a gene. CDR1 is MGHRA, CDR2 YSYEKL, per germline. The chain is built from TRBV4-1 and TRBJ2-7; 7 bases match TRBD2. Sequenced material: naive CD4+ T cells sorted from blood. Subset of the sample: CD45RA+ positively selected. This sequence originates from a man in his late teens or twenties in good health. The CDR3 reads CASSLTPGGVGEQYF. The CDR3 nucleotides read TGCGCCAGCAGCCTTACCCCGGGGGGTGTCGGCGAGCAGTACTTC.